Sequencing of this T cell receptor beta chain was carried out in a study of CD8 T cells in Susac syndrome. Study background: The Susac syndrome patients were therapy-naive, on corticosteroids, or on intravenous immunoglobulin alone at blood draw.

The CDR3 runs 11 residues. Germline V lookup: CDR1 SQVTM, CDR2 ANQGSEA. V shed 6 bases and J shed 3 bases, with 8 bases lying between them. After extraction with the RNeasy kit, roughly 0.45 to 1 ug of the RNA was reverse transcribed using random hexamers. One entry per CDR3 protein, called by TCRdb with MiXCR from the immunoSEQ multiplex PCR reads. The sample has roughly 84,000 distinct CDR3 sequences, 90% to 97% seen once. V and J are TRBV29-1 and TRBJ2-5; D uncertain. The sequence came from a human donor with Susac syndrome. The source material was CD8+ T cells from PBMCs. The CDR3 region is CSVRSEETQYF. For the CDR3, the DNA is TGCAGCGTCCGCTCAGAAGAGACCCAGTACTTC.